This TCR beta chain derives from a study of Ad26.COV2.S vaccination and SARS-CoV-2 variants. A remark on this clone: Its antigen is unidentified.

General study results and limits: Spike-specific TCR breadth was greater after Ad26.COV2.S than placebo.

The CDR3 consists of 13 residues. Germline assignment: CDR1 SGHTA and CDR2 FQGTGA. V was cut by 5 bases and J by 3 bases, with 8 bases left in between. Clones were read by immunoSEQ multiplex PCR, and TCRdb kept only the in-frame ones, dropping some. The sample consists of 350,000 to 450,000 clones, about 91% of them appearing once. The TCR originated in a human donor who had recovered from COVID-19. V and J are TRBV7-3 and TRBJ1-5; D not certain. Sequenced material: peripheral blood, taken after recovery from COVID-19. CDR3 amino acids: CASSPDPNQPQHF. The DNA of the CDR3 is TGTGCCAGCAGCCCGGATCCCAATCAGCCCCAGCATTTT.